One and the same sample provided the 3 T cell receptor beta chains below, sequenced in a study of molecular identifiers for immune sequencing clone quantification. Via MiXCR, TCRdb re-called the PCR reads, giving one row per CDR3 protein. The sample lists under 650,000 distinct CDR3 sequences; 20% were seen once. The sample comprised naive CD8+ T cells from blood, with Jurkat cell RNA spiked in. The subset: FACS-sorted CD8+CD4-CCR7+CD45RA+ naive T cells. The receptors originated from a human donor in good health. Some libraries in this study had Jurkat cell RNA spiked in.

Of note for this clonotype: Given a much more abundant clone one base away, this may be a read error. The chain carries TRBV28 and TRBJ1-1; D perhaps matches TRBD1 (6 bases). Germline V gene lookup returns CDR1 MDHEN and CDR2 SYDVKM. There are 16 residues in the CDR3. The CDR3 DNA follows: TGTGCCAGCAGTTTATCGGTACTACAGGGCCACACTGAAGCTCTCTTT. Translating it yields CASSLSVLQGHTEALF.

This clonotype showed up many times. The chain's CDR3 is CASSYSLDRNEQFF. CDR3 sequence (DNA): TGTGCCAGCAGTTACTCGCTTGACAGAAATGAGCAGTTCTTC. The chain has TRBV6-2 or TRBV6-3 and TRBJ2-1; a weak D match, TRBD1 (5 bases). Germline CDR1 is MNHEY and CDR2 is SVGEGT. V lost 0 bases to trimming and J lost 7 bases, with 10 bases between them. This CDR3 has 14 amino acids.

The chain is built from TRBV20-1 and TRBJ2-5; 9 bases are a match to TRBD1. V shed 0 bases, J shed 1 base, and the junction held 12 bases outside the gene matches. Germline values: CDR1 DFQATT, CDR2 SNEGSKA (reference sequence). This CDR3 region has 18 residues. The CDR3 nucleotides read TGCAGTGCTAGAGACCTGAGGGGACAGGGCCTTTTCCAAGAGACCCAGTACTTC. Protein: CSARDLRGQGLFQETQYF.